This TCR beta chain was documented in a study of CD8+ T cells in alopecia areata. The sample's treatment: oral pan-JAK inhibitor, 5-10 mg twice daily. The CDR3 runs to 16 residues. V was pared by 0 bases and J by 0 bases, with 9 bases between. From germline, CDR1 is LNHNV and CDR2 YYDKDF (reference sequence). It was cDNA, reverse transcribed from extracted RNA, that served as the sequencing template. The repertoire was sequenced with immunoSEQ multiplex PCR; TCRdb's copy has only in-frame clones and lacks some. The sample includes fewer than 350,000 clones, roughly 50% seen only once; the top ten take 1.8%.

The material was CD4+ T cells sorted from blood, obtained at week 24, from a patient treated with tofacitinib. This chain connects TRBV15 to TRBJ1-3, with unresolved D. The origin of this receptor is a human donor with alopecia areata. The CDR3 bases are TGTGCCACCAGCAGAGATCGGGATATCTCTGGAAACACCATATATTTT. Protein product: CATSRDRDISGNTIYF.